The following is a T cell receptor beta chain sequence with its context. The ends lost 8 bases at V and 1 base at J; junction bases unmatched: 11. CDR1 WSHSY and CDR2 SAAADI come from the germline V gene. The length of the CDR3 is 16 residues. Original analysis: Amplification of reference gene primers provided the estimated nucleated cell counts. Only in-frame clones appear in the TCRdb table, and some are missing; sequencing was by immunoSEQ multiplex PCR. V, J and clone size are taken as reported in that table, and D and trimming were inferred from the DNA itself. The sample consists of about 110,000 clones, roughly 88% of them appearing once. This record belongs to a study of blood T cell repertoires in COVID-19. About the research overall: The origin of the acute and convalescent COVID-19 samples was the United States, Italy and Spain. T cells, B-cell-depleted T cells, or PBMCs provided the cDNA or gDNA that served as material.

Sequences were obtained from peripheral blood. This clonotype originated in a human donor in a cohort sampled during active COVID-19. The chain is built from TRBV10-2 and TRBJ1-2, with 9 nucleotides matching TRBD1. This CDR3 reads CASRNAGTGNNYGYTF. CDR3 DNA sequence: TGCGCCAGCCGGAATGCCGGGACAGGGAATAACTATGGCTACACCTTC.